A selection of T cell receptor beta chains follows, all from one sample in a study of read filtering for tumor transcriptome and immune sequencing. A single record per CDR3 protein comes from TCRdb applying MiXCR to the reads. The repertoire holds 55,000 to 60,000 distinct CDR3 sequences, with 9% to 15% as singletons. The sequenced sample consisted of a population of CD138-negative cells sorted from bone marrow. Source of these receptors: a donor at least 40 years old with multiple myeloma. Each CDR3 is given with its conserved first and last residue. Each record gives: CDR3 DNA, CDR3 protein, D gene, V gene, J gene, clone size. D genes are given only for firm matches. Some rows mark clone size as missing; the rest say once, few, many or name a class of expanded clone.

CDR3nt: TGTGCCAGCAGCCCGGGGGGGTACAGGGGGCGTGGGGCCAACGTCCTGACTTTC
CDR3aa: CASSPGGYRGRGANVLTF
d_gene: -
v_gene: TRBV7-6
j_gene: TRBJ2-6
abundance: many

CDR3nt: TGTGCCAGCAGCCCCCAGACAGGGGCTGAGACCCAGTACTTC
CDR3aa: CASSPQTGAETQYF
d_gene: TRBD1
v_gene: TRBV7-9
j_gene: TRBJ2-5
abundance: few

CDR3nt: TGCGCCAGCAGCCAAGGACGAATCCAAATCAACACCGGGGAGCTGTTTTTT
CDR3aa: CASSQGRIQINTGELFF
d_gene: -
v_gene: TRBV4-1
j_gene: TRBJ2-2
abundance: -

CDR3nt: TGCGCCAGCAGCTTGGAACTAGCGGGGTACAATGAGCAGTTCTTC
CDR3aa: CASSLELAGYNEQFF
d_gene: TRBD2
v_gene: TRBV5-1
j_gene: TRBJ2-1
abundance: many

CDR3nt: TGCGCCAGCAGCTTGGTGGGCGCAGGGGGCGGAAACACCATATATTTT
CDR3aa: CASSLVGAGGGNTIYF
d_gene: TRBD1
v_gene: TRBV5-1
j_gene: TRBJ1-3
abundance: many

CDR3nt: TGCAGTGCTAGAGCCTGGGATGAAGCTTTCTTT
CDR3aa: CSARAWDEAFF
d_gene: -
v_gene: TRBV20-1
j_gene: TRBJ1-1
abundance: few

CDR3nt: TGCGCCAGCAGTGAGCTCCCGGGACAGAAGCAGTTCTTC
CDR3aa: CASSELPGQKQFF
d_gene: TRBD1
v_gene: TRBV10-1
j_gene: TRBJ2-1
abundance: -

CDR3nt: TGTGCCAGCAGCTTAGCCAGGGGCAGTGTCAATGAGCAGTTCTTC
CDR3aa: CASSLARGSVNEQFF
d_gene: -
v_gene: TRBV7-6
j_gene: TRBJ2-1
abundance: many

CDR3nt: TGTGCCAGCAGCTCACGGACTAGCGGGGCCGAGCAGTACTTC
CDR3aa: CASSSRTSGAEQYF
d_gene: TRBD2
v_gene: TRBV7-9
j_gene: TRBJ2-7
abundance: -

CDR3nt: TGCAGCGTTGAACCCATGGGTATCAACGAGCAGTACTTC
CDR3aa: CSVEPMGINEQYF
d_gene: -
v_gene: TRBV29-1
j_gene: TRBJ2-7
abundance: many

CDR3nt: TGTGCCAGCAATGAAGTGACAGCAAGCTCCTACGAGCAGTACTTC
CDR3aa: CASNEVTASSYEQYF
d_gene: -
v_gene: TRBV28
j_gene: TRBJ2-7
abundance: few

CDR3nt: TGCAGCGTTGAAGATGGCAGGCCGAGCTCCTACGAGCAGTACTTC
CDR3aa: CSVEDGRPSSYEQYF
d_gene: -
v_gene: TRBV29-1
j_gene: TRBJ2-7
abundance: many

CDR3nt: TGTGCCAGCAATACAGCGGGGGTTGGCACAGATACGCAGTATTTT
CDR3aa: CASNTAGVGTDTQYF
d_gene: TRBD2
v_gene: TRBV6-2/TRBV6-3
j_gene: TRBJ2-3
abundance: many

CDR3nt: TGCAGCGTTGGCTGGGGGAATCGGCACGGGGAGCTGTTTTTT
CDR3aa: CSVGWGNRHGELFF
d_gene: -
v_gene: TRBV29-1
j_gene: TRBJ2-2
abundance: few

CDR3nt: TGTGCCAGCTCGGCGGAGGTCACGAACACTGAAGCTTTCTTT
CDR3aa: CASSAEVTNTEAFF
d_gene: -
v_gene: TRBV7-3
j_gene: TRBJ1-1
abundance: many

CDR3nt: TGCGCCAGCCATCCGGGACTAAACACAGATACGCAGTATTTT
CDR3aa: CASHPGLNTDTQYF
d_gene: TRBD2
v_gene: TRBV5-1
j_gene: TRBJ2-3
abundance: many

CDR3nt: TGCAGCGTTGAGTTCAGCGGGGCAAAGACCCAGTACTTC
CDR3aa: CSVEFSGAKTQYF
d_gene: TRBD2
v_gene: TRBV29-1
j_gene: TRBJ2-5
abundance: many

CDR3nt: TGTGCCAGCAGCCCTCCGGGAGGGGGGCGTACAGATACGCAGTATTTT
CDR3aa: CASSPPGGGRTDTQYF
d_gene: TRBD2
v_gene: TRBV7-3
j_gene: TRBJ2-3
abundance: -

CDR3nt: TGTGCCAGCAGCCAAGATCTTGATAGTAGTGCCGGGGAGCTGTTTTTT
CDR3aa: CASSQDLDSSAGELFF
d_gene: -
v_gene: TRBV4-2
j_gene: TRBJ2-2
abundance: many

CDR3nt: TGTGCCAGCAGTTCGGGACAGTATGAAGCTTTCTTT
CDR3aa: CASSSGQYEAFF
d_gene: TRBD1
v_gene: TRBV12-3/TRBV12-4
j_gene: TRBJ1-1
abundance: many

CDR3nt: TGTGCCAGCAGCCAAGTTGACGGGGTTCGGGAGACCCAGTACTTC
CDR3aa: CASSQVDGVRETQYF
d_gene: -
v_gene: TRBV14
j_gene: TRBJ2-5
abundance: few

CDR3nt: TGTGCCAGCAGGGCGGTCGACACTGAAGCTTTCTTT
CDR3aa: CASRAVDTEAFF
d_gene: -
v_gene: TRBV6-6
j_gene: TRBJ1-1
abundance: many

CDR3nt: TGTGCCAGCAGTGAGGGGGTATCTGAAGCTTTCTTT
CDR3aa: CASSEGVSEAFF
d_gene: -
v_gene: TRBV2
j_gene: TRBJ1-1
abundance: many

CDR3nt: TGCAGCGTTGAAAGGAGGGGGGGCCTCTACAATGAGCAGTTCTTC
CDR3aa: CSVERRGGLYNEQFF
d_gene: -
v_gene: TRBV29-1
j_gene: TRBJ2-1
abundance: many

CDR3nt: TGTGCCAGCTCGCGGACCGACAGCATGAACACTGAAGCTTTCTTT
CDR3aa: CASSRTDSMNTEAFF
d_gene: -
v_gene: TRBV18
j_gene: TRBJ1-1
abundance: many

CDR3nt: TGCGCCAGCAGCCCACAGGGATCCAATCAGCCCCAGCATTTT
CDR3aa: CASSPQGSNQPQHF
d_gene: -
v_gene: TRBV4-1
j_gene: TRBJ1-5
abundance: few